The 3 T cell receptor beta chains reported below all come from one sample, sequenced in a study of cytomegalovirus exposure and HLA in healthy donors. The PCR was carried out with 60 Vbeta primers and 13 Jbeta primers. Sequencing was performed with immunoSEQ multiplex PCR; in TCRdb, only in-frame clones are kept and a portion is missing. Of fewer than 85,000 clones listed, 60% to 80% were seen once; the top ten hold over 10%. The sequenced material came from PBMCs. Receptor source: a woman aged 35 to 49 in good health and CMV-seropositive.

In nucleotides, the CDR3 is TGTGCCAGCAGTGCGGACAGTTATGGCTACACCTTC. This gives the protein CASSADSYGYTF. The chain joins TRBV6-1 to TRBJ1-2; perhaps TRBD1 as D (6 bases). CDR3 length equals 12 residues. Germline CDR1 and CDR2: MNHNS and SASEGT. The V end was cut by 4 bases, the J end by 5 bases, with 8 bases between.

This clone was seen a few times. The rearrangement links TRBV6-1 to TRBJ1-5, with TRBD1 as a possible D gene (6 bases). CDR3 size: 15 residues. Germline V gives CDR1 MNHNS, CDR2 SASEGT. Trimming shortened V by 7 bases and J by 7 bases, and 20 bases separated the two germline ends. DNA for the CDR3: TGTGCCAGCACACTTGTAGGGGGATATCGGCAGCCCCAGCATTTT. Amino acid sequence: CASTLVGGYRQPQHF.

The V and J genes are TRBV4-2 and TRBJ2-1; D is uncertain. The germline CDR1 and CDR2 sequences are LGHNA and YNFKEQ. V dropped 2 bases and J dropped 12 bases, with 14 bases sitting between them. The CDR3 contains 13 residues. The CDR3: CASSQRVRTPQFF. DNA of the CDR3: TGTGCCAGCAGCCAAAGAGTAAGAACGCCGCAGTTCTTC.